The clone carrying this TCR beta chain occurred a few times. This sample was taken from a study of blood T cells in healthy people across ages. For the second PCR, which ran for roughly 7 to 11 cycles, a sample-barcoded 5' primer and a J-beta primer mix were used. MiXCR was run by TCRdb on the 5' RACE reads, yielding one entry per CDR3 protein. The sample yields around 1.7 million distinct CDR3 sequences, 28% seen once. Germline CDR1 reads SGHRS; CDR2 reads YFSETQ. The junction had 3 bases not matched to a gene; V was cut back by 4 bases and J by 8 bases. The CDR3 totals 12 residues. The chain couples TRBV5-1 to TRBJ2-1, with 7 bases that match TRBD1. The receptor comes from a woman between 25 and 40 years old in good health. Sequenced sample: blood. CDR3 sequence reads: CASSTQGHEQFF. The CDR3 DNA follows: TGCGCCAGCAGCACACAGGGGCATGAGCAGTTCTTC.